This entry is about one T cell receptor beta chain. Its antigen is unknown. No much larger clonotype is one base removed from it; base qualities were not supplied. TCR CDR3 regions were amplified from genomic DNA by multiplex PCR using the deep immunoSEQ assay. Genomic DNA extracted from each cell subset was distributed evenly over all wells of several immunoSEQ 96-well plates, and each plate served as one replicate. For sorted subsets, around 200 ng genomic DNA, equal to about 30,000 T cell genomes, was loaded into each replicate PCR. The purified libraries were quantified using a Qubit 3.0 fluorometer, sized with a Bioanalyzer 2100, and then quantified again using the KAPA Library Quantification kit. Every immunoSEQ 96-well plate was sequenced on a separate single-read 150-cycle Illumina NextSeq 550 flow cell. Regarding the original processing steps: Because only junctional sequences without quality scores were contained in the immunoSEQ output, filtering matching that applied to full-length reads could not be performed. Sequences were annotated with PyIR, a Python wrapper for IgBLAST v1.9, using IMGT germline references to assign V/J genes and CDR3. Any read was removed if the V/J assignment was weak (E-value above 1e-6), the CDR3 was missing, or the read contained stop codons, out-of-frame junctions, or ambiguous translated residues. A V3J clonotype was defined by an identical inferred V gene, J gene, and CDR3 amino acid sequence. To compute the percentage overlap between repertoires, the number of shared unique clonotypes was divided by the size of the smaller repertoire. Richness of each repertoire was evaluated using RTK rarefaction, the Chao1 estimator, and Recon v2.1 estimates of unobserved clonotypes. OLGA was used to compute generation probabilities for all TCRbeta clonotypes that the gDNA method yielded from a handful of donors. This immuneACCESS table, as held by TCRdb, lists in-frame sequences with V and J called but not all clones. Of the missing ones, under half trace to an unresolved V gene in checked studies; the others have no known cause. V, J and clone size are taken as reported in that table, and D and trimming were inferred from the DNA itself. The sample has some 1,900,000 clones on record, about 95% of them singletons. The top ten clones comprise more than 0.95% of the sample.

The source of the sample is a study of shared clonotypes between healthy human individuals (dated by TCRdb to the early 2020s). As for the study more broadly: A few men and a couple of women, aged 18 to 49 years, made up the cohort. To increase sequencing depth and limit assay-specific biases, different laboratories used diverse techniques to prepare libraries and sequence TCR repertoires. To estimate repertoire size and how much clonotypes are shared between individuals, the study performed deep sequencing of blood TCR repertoires from roughly five healthy adults. For each donor, three plates each were used for CD4 naive and CD4 memory, two plates were used for CD8 naive, and one plate was used for CD8 memory. Each donor's leukapheresis produced roughly between roughly 0.85 and 10 billion PBMCs.

The germline V gene encodes CDR1 SGHDT and CDR2 YYEEEE. The V and J ends are trimmed by 0 bases and 0 bases, leaving 4 bases between them. The CDR3 starts with the cysteine, ends with the phenylalanine, and has 14 residues. The CDR3 DNA has 42 bases and is translated from base 1. Here is what the overall study found, with its caveats: Only blood was sampled, and tissue TCR repertoires likely differ from those in blood. Higher generation probabilities were observed for clonotypes shared by all four sorted-subset donors than for non-shared clonotypes. Naive subsets generally had larger estimated clonotype richness than memory subsets. Incomplete sequencing was indicated by rarefaction of sorted-subset datasets, despite the large sequencing depth. Pairwise subsampling led to the expectation that sequencing depth would affect the degree of clonotype sharing among donors. Because the study included a small number of donors, the genetic and exposure-history diversity represented was limited. Sharing across a handful of donors was observed for around 5% of naive CD4, over 3% of naive CD8, 2.3% of memory CD4, and roughly 0.4% of memory CD8 clonotypes.

CD8 naive samples consisted of CD45RO-negative cells that were positively selected for CCR7, yielding a CD45RA+CCR7+ population without TemRA cells. The donors were healthy, HIV-negative adults with no recently reported acute infections or vaccinations. Every donor was a Caucasian adult living in Nashville, Tennessee, USA. After blood collection by leukapheresis, PBMCs were isolated using Ficoll-Histopaque density gradient centrifugation and then cryopreserved in the vapor phase of liquid nitrogen. Purity and quantity of every magnetically sorted T cell population were checked by analytical flow cytometry. Genomic DNA was isolated from each sorted fraction and quantified by UV absorbance on a Nanodrop 2000c.

The sequence joins TRBV5-6 to TRBJ1-3; a confident D gene designation cannot be given. The sample was naive CD8+ T cells sorted from blood. The cell subset or site label of this sample denotes: CD45RA+CCR7+. The sequence came from a man between 18 and 35 years old in good health. DNA sequence: TGTGCCAGCAGCTTGGAAGGCTCTGGAAACACCATATATTTT. Protein translation: CASSLEGSGNTIYF.